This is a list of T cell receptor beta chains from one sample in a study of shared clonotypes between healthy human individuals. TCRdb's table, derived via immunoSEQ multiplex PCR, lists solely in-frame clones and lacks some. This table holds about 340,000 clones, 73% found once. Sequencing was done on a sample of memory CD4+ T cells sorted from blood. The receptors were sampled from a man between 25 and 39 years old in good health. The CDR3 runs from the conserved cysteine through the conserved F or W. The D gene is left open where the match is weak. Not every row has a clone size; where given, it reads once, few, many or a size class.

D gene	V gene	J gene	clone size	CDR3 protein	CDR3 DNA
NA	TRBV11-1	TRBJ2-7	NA	CASSLQPVTSYEQYF	TGTGCCAGCAGCTTGCAGCCCGTAACTTCCTACGAGCAGTACTTC
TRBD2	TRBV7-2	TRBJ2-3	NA	CASSLERGRAVDTQYF	TGTGCCAGCAGCTTAGAGCGCGGGAGGGCCGTAGATACGCAGTATTTT
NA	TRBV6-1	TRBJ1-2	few	CASRGSGVYGYTF	TGTGCCAGCAGGGGGTCAGGGGTCTATGGCTACACCTTC
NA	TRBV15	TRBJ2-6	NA	CATSRPGANVLTF	TGTGCCACCAGCCGTCCCGGGGCCAACGTCCTGACTTTC
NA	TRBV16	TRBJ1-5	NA	CASSQSNSLNQPQHF	TGTGCCAGCAGCCAATCTAACAGCCTTAATCAGCCCCAGCATTTT
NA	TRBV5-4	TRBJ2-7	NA	CASSRGVGRGQYF	TGTGCCAGCAGCCGGGGCGTGGGTAGAGGGCAGTACTTC
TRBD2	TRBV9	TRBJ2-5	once	CASSVGEGEETQYF	TGTGCCAGCAGCGTCGGGGAGGGAGAAGAGACCCAGTACTTC
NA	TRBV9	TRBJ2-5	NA	CASSIWDKTTQETQYF	TGTGCCAGCAGTATCTGGGACAAGACGACCCAAGAGACCCAGTACTTC
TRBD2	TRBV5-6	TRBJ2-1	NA	CASSPAQLLAGVNNEQFF	TGTGCCAGCAGCCCAGCCCAATTACTAGCGGGAGTTAACAATGAGCAGTTCTTC
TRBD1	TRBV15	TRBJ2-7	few	CATSRDRLSGTGFF	TGTGCCACCAGCAGAGATAGGTTGTCCGGGACAGGATTCTTC
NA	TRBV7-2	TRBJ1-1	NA	CASSLGTANTEAFF	TGTGCCAGCAGCTTAGGGACAGCGAACACTGAAGCTTTCTTT
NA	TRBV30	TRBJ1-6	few	CAWAEYGNSPLHF	TGTGCCTGGGCGGAATATGGTAATTCACCCCTCCACTTT
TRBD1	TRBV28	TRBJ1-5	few	CASSVSFSRTGSEQPQHF	TGTGCCAGCAGTGTAAGCTTCTCTCGGACAGGATCCGAACAGCCCCAGCATTTT
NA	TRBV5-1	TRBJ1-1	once	CASSLDRHTEAFF	TGCGCCAGCAGCTTGGACAGACACACTGAAGCTTTCTTT
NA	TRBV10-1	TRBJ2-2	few	CASSGRVPGELFF	TGCGCCAGCAGTGGACGGGTGCCCGGGGAGCTGTTTTTT
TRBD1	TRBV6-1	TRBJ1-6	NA	CASSSWDRGISPLHF	TGTGCCAGCAGTTCCTGGGACAGGGGAATTTCACCCCTCCACTTT
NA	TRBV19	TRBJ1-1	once	CATMGGPGDTEAFF	TGTGCCACTATGGGGGGCCCCGGGGACACTGAAGCTTTCTTT
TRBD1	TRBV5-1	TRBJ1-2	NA	CASSPSGTANLYGYTF	TGCGCCAGCAGCCCCTCCGGGACAGCCAATCTCTATGGCTACACCTTC
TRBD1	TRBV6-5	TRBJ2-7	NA	CASAAQQGLPYEQYF	TGTGCCAGCGCGGCCCAACAGGGGCTACCCTACGAGCAGTACTTC
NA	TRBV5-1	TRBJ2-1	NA	CASSLQYNEQFF	TGCGCCAGCAGTCTTCAGTACAATGAGCAGTTCTTC
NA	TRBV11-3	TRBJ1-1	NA	CASSRPWSGDTFSLTEAFF	TGTGCCAGCAGTCGACCCTGGAGCGGGGACACTTTTAGTTTGACTGAAGCTTTCTTT
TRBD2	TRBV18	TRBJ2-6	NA	CASSREASGFSGANVLTF	TGTGCCAGCTCCCGCGAGGCTAGCGGTTTCTCTGGGGCCAACGTCCTGACTTTC
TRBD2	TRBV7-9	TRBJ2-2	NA	CASSFPLELAGNTGELFF	TGTGCCAGCAGCTTCCCCCTCGAGCTAGCGGGTAACACCGGGGAGCTGTTTTTT
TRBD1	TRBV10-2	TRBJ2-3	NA	CASSESSTGGTDTQYF	TGCGCCAGCAGTGAGTCGTCGACAGGGGGAACAGATACGCAGTATTTT
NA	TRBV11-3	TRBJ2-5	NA	CASSLGPWTQYF	TGTGCCAGCAGCTTAGGACCTTGGACCCAGTACTTC
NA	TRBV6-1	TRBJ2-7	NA	CASSDPGAYEQYF	TGTGCCAGCAGTGACCCGGGGGCCTACGAGCAGTACTTC
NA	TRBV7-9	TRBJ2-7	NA	CASSFHGEQYF	TGTGCCAGCAGTTTTCATGGCGAGCAGTACTTC
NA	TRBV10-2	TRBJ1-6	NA	CASSESIAGNSPLHF	TGCGCCAGCAGTGAGTCGATCGCAGGAAATTCACCCCTCCACTTT
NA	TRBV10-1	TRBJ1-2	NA	CASSESNIGGYTF	TGCGCCAGCAGTGAGTCCAACATAGGAGGCTACACCTTC
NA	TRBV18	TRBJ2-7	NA	CASSPFRGALGEQYF	TGTGCCAGCTCACCTTTTCGGGGGGCGTTAGGAGAGCAGTACTTC
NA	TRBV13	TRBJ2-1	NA	CASSSGTVQFF	TGTGCCAGCAGCTCAGGGACTGTGCAGTTCTTC
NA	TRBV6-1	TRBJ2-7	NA	CASREPGRNYEQYF	TGTGCCAGCAGGGAACCGGGACGGAACTACGAGCAGTACTTC
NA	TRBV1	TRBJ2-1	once	CTSSQDRNPCREQFF	TGCACCAGCAGCCAAGATCGGAACCCCTGCCGAGAGCAGTTCTTC
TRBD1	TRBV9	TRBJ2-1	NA	CASSLAGTGYNEQFF	TGTGCCAGCAGCTTAGCCGGGACAGGGTACAATGAGCAGTTCTTC
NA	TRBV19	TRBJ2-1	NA	CASGRQRNYNEQFF	TGTGCCAGTGGTAGACAGAGGAATTACAATGAGCAGTTCTTC
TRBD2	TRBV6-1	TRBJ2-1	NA	CASSGMGLAGVDEQFF	TGTGCCAGCAGTGGAATGGGACTAGCGGGAGTTGATGAGCAGTTCTTC
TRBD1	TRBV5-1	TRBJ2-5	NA	CASSLDAPGQGRQTQYF	TGCGCCAGCAGCTTGGACGCCCCGGGACAGGGGAGGCAGACCCAGTACTTC
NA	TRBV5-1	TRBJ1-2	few	CATQGVNGYTF	TGCGCCACCCAGGGAGTAAATGGCTACACCTTC
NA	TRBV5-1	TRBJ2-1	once	CASNSGAGGSRNEQFF	TGCGCCAGCAACTCGGGGGCGGGCGGGAGCCGCAATGAGCAGTTCTTC
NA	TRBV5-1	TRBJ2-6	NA	CASSFVGAGGANVLTF	TGCGCCAGCAGCTTTGTGGGGGCTGGTGGGGCCAACGTCCTGACTTTC
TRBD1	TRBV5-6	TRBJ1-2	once	CASSPDRDRGYTF	TGTGCCAGCAGCCCCGACAGGGATCGTGGCTACACCTTC
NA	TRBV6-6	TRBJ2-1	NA	CASSITGLLEQFF	TGTGCCAGCAGTATTACAGGACTGCTTGAGCAGTTCTTC
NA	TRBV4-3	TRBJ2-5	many	CASSQEWLAETQYF	TGCGCCAGCAGCCAAGAATGGCTAGCGGAGACCCAGTACTTC
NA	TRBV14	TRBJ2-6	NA	CASSQVEGNVLTF	TGTGCCAGCAGCCAAGTAGAAGGCAACGTCCTGACTTTC
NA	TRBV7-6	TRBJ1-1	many	CASSLGGGGGTEAFF	TGTGCCAGCAGCTTGGGGGGCGGTGGAGGCACTGAAGCTTTCTTT
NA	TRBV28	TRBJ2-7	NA	CASRSPYEQYF	TGTGCCAGCAGGTCGCCCTACGAGCAGTACTTC